A single sample is the source of the 17 T cell receptor beta chains below, sequenced in a study of T cells after yellow fever vaccination. TCRdb passed the 5' RACE reads through MiXCR, listing each CDR3 protein once. Here the sample spans some 500,000 distinct CDR3 sequences, about 13% being singletons. Sequencing was performed on PBMCs, taken on the day of the yellow fever booster vaccination. These receptors were obtained from a man in his thirties or forties who received the YFV17D yellow fever vaccine.

The rearrangement uses TRBV27 and TRBJ2-3; TRBD2 matches at 8 bases. Per the germline V gene, CDR1 is MNHEY and CDR2 is SMNVEV (reference sequence). This CDR3 has 16 residues. The J segment lost 4 bases and the V segment lost 4 bases, leaving 10 bases of the junction unmatched. CDR3 in amino acids: CASSWFGRGGADTQYF. The CDR3 nucleotides are TGTGCCAGCAGTTGGTTCGGGAGGGGTGGAGCAGATACGCAGTATTTT.

This clonotype turned up a few times. The chain links TRBV11-2 to TRBJ2-2; 7 bases line up with TRBD2. This CDR3 contains 14 residues. In germline, CDR1 is SGHAT, CDR2 FQNNGV. The trim removed 6 bases at V and 3 bases at J, leaving 4 bases unmatched. In nucleotides, the CDR3 is TGTGCCAGCAGTCGGGAGGTCGACACCGGGGAGCTGTTTTTT. Protein product: CASSREVDTGELFF.

This clonotype was found a few times. The chain links TRBV7-8 to TRBJ1-5, with no clear D. V lost 5 bases and J 0 bases, leaving 14 bases between the germline ends. The length of the CDR3 is 16 residues. From germline, CDR1 is SGHVS and CDR2 FQNEAQ. The CDR3 region is CASSPLAATSNQPQHF. The CDR3, as DNA: TGTGCCAGCAGCCCCCTGGCAGCGACTAGCAATCAGCCCCAGCATTTT.

Only a few counts were recorded for this clonotype. The chain couples TRBV7-2 to TRBJ2-7; 10 bases fit TRBD2. The CDR3 sequence is 14 residues long. The V segment lost 1 base and the J segment 8 bases; nucleotides outside the gene matches: 5. CDR1 SGHTA and CDR2 FQGNSA come from the germline V gene. The CDR3 bases are TGTGCCAGCAGCTTAGGGGTTAGCGGGAGGCAGCAGTACTTC. The encoded protein is CASSLGVSGRQQYF.

The chain carries TRBV5-1 and TRBJ2-3; D is unclear. The CDR3 has 14 amino acids. V lost 4 bases and J 2 bases, leaving 11 bases between the germline ends. From germline, CDR1 is SGHRS and CDR2 YFSETQ. CDR3 loop: CASSPAPSTDTQYF. For the CDR3, the DNA is TGCGCCAGCAGCCCGGCTCCCTCCACAGATACGCAGTATTTT. The variable domain in full, with the rest retrieved from reference TRBV5-1 and TRBJ2-3, is KAGVTQTPRYLIKTRGQQVTLSCSPISGHRSVSWYQQTPGQGLQFLFEYFSETQRNKGNFPGRFSGRQFSNSRSEMNVSTLELGDSALYLCASSPAPSTDTQYFGPGTRLTVL.

J is TRBJ2-1 and V is TRBV12-3 or TRBV12-4, with 7 bases fitting TRBD2. The ends lost 5 bases at V and 7 bases at J; junction bases unmatched: 5. CDR3 length: 13 residues. This CDR3 is CASSLTSENEQFF. Written as DNA, the CDR3 is TGTGCCAGCAGTCTCACTAGCGAGAATGAGCAGTTCTTC.

This clonotype was seen ten or more times. CDR3 sequence (DNA): TGCAGTGCTAGGGTCCCTGGGGGGCGCCAAGAGACCCAGTACTTC. Translated, it gives CSARVPGGRQETQYF. The rearrangement links TRBV20-1 to TRBJ2-5; tentatively, D is TRBD1 or TRBD2 (6 bases each). The CDR3 has 15 residues. Germline lookup yields CDR1 DFQATT and CDR2 SNEGSKA (reference sequence). V lost 3 bases, J lost 1 base, and 15 bases lay in between.

V and J are TRBV7-2 and TRBJ2-2, with 9 bases aligning to TRBD1. CDR1 is SGHTA, CDR2 FQGNSA, per germline. The CDR3 extends over 14 amino acids. Trimming took 5 bases from V and 6 from J; bases not matched to a gene: 4. The CDR3 spells CASSARTGAGELFF. CDR3 in DNA: TGTGCCAGCAGCGCGAGGACAGGGGCCGGGGAGCTGTTTTTT.

The gene calls are TRBV5-4 and TRBJ2-1; 12 bases are a match to TRBD2. V lost 0 bases to trimming and J lost 8 bases; unmatched junction nucleotides: 6. CDR3 size: 16 residues. Germline lookup yields CDR1 SGHNT and CDR2 YYREEE (reference sequence). The CDR3 is CASSLAASGRVHEQFF. As DNA, the CDR3 is TGTGCCAGCAGCTTGGCCGCTAGCGGGAGGGTCCATGAGCAGTTCTTC.

This clonotype occurred a few times. The chain joins TRBV7-2 to TRBJ2-7, with D unresolved. Germline CDR1 reads SGHTA; CDR2 reads FQGNSA. Trimming removed 4 bases from V and 4 bases from J, with 11 bases in between. The CDR3 sequence is 13 residues long. The CDR3 bases are TGTGCCAGCAGCTCTGTGGGGTGGTACGAGCAGTACTTC. Its translation is CASSSVGWYEQYF.

This clonotype was seen a few times. The chain is built from TRBV5-6 and TRBJ2-2; no clear D. This CDR3 has 14 amino acids. Per germline, CDR1 SGHDT and CDR2 YYEEEE. Trimming removed 3 bases at V and 1 base at J, with 7 bases between. The CDR3 reads CASSYGKNTGELFF. In DNA, the CDR3 is TGTGCCAGCAGCTACGGAAAGAACACCGGGGAGCTGTTTTTT.

The sample holds a few counts of this clonotype. This chain joins TRBV11-3 and TRBJ2-5; TRBD1 is a possible D gene (5 bases). The CDR3 length is 14 residues. CDR1 and CDR2 (germline): SGHNT, YENEEA. Deletions cut 0 bases from V and 7 bases from J, with 12 bases between. Here the CDR3 reads CASSLDGAPATQYF. The CDR3 nucleotides are TGTGCCAGCAGCTTAGATGGGGCACCGGCGACCCAGTACTTC.

This clonotype occurred a few times. The chain carries TRBV4-3 and TRBJ2-7, with 7 nucleotides matching TRBD2. The germline V gene has CDR1 LGHNA and CDR2 YSLEER. With V trimmed by 0 bases and J by 1 base, 6 bases remained unmatched. The CDR3 is 16 residues long. CDR3 residues: CASSQEAAGASYEQYF. In DNA form, the CDR3 reads TGCGCCAGCAGCCAAGAGGCGGCGGGAGCGTCCTACGAGCAGTACTTC.

This clonotype has a handful of counts. J is TRBJ1-2 and V is TRBV4-3; D is ambiguous. The CDR3 covers 15 residues. Between the trimmed V and J ends, which lost 1 base and 0 bases, there was a span of 9 bases. Germline loops: CDR1 LGHNA, CDR2 YSLEER. The CDR3 nucleotides are TGCGCCAGCAGCCAAGTCGTACCACCTAACTATGGCTACACCTTC. This translates into CASSQVVPPNYGYTF.

The chain has TRBV24-1 and TRBJ2-2; D ambiguous. Germline V gene data show CDR1 as KGHDR and CDR2 as SFDVKD. Trimming took 8 bases from V and 3 from J, leaving 12 bases between them. This CDR3 has 14 residues. CDR3 residues: CATTPSGYTGELFF. Here the CDR3 DNA reads TGTGCCACCACCCCGTCAGGTTACACCGGGGAGCTGTTTTTT.

This clonotype turned up a few times. The chain combines TRBV3-1 with TRBJ2-7; TRBD1 matches at 7 bases. This CDR3 comprises 13 residues. Germline assignment: CDR1 LGHDT and CDR2 YNNKEL (reference sequence). Losses at the gene ends were 3 bases for V and 6 bases for J; bases not matched to a gene: 5. The CDR3, as DNA: TGTGCCAGCAGCCATGACAGGGTTGGCGAGCAGTACTTC. This translates into CASSHDRVGEQYF.

The V and J genes are TRBV29-1 and TRBJ2-3; 9 bases match TRBD2. V trimming: 4 bases; J trimming: 3 bases; junction bases outside the gene matches: 5. Germline V gives CDR1 SQVTM, CDR2 ANQGSEA. The CDR3 loop spans 14 amino acids. The CDR3 bases are TGCAGCGTTGCTGGGCGGGAGGGTACAGATACGCAGTATTTT. Translation: CSVAGREGTDTQYF.